The rows below give T cell receptor beta chains drawn from one sample of a study of T cells in Graves' hyperthyroidism and ophthalmopathy. Via MiXCR, TCRdb re-called the multiplex PCR reads, giving one row per CDR3 protein. The sample carries roughly 640,000 distinct CDR3 sequences, around 16% recorded once. The source material was blood. Receptors were obtained from a woman in her forties with Graves' ophthalmopathy. Both conserved end residues are part of each CDR3. The D gene is left open where the match is weak. Rows may omit the clone size; those that give it use once, few, many or a size class.

clone_size: few; d_call: TRBD1; cdr3_length: 16; v_call: TRBV6-6; j_call: TRBJ1-5; cdr3_nt: TGTGCCAGCAGTTACGGGACAGGGTTGAGCAATCAGCCCCAGCATTTT; cdr3_aa: CASSYGTGLSNQPQHF
clone_size: few; d_call: -; cdr3_length: 15; v_call: TRBV24-1; j_call: TRBJ2-3; cdr3_nt: TGTGCCACCAGTGATCTTAGCGGAGGCACAGATACGCAGTATTTT; cdr3_aa: CATSDLSGGTDTQYF
clone_size: many; d_call: TRBD1; cdr3_length: 15; v_call: TRBV5-1; j_call: TRBJ1-2; cdr3_nt: TGCGCCAGCAGCAAGGACAGGGGGATGGACTATGGCTACACCTTC; cdr3_aa: CASSKDRGMDYGYTF
clone_size: many; d_call: TRBD1; cdr3_length: 16; v_call: TRBV12-3/TRBV12-4; j_call: TRBJ1-5; cdr3_nt: TGTGCCAGCAGTCCTTGGGACAGGGGAGTCAATCAGCCCCAGCATTTT; cdr3_aa: CASSPWDRGVNQPQHF
clone_size: -; d_call: TRBD1; cdr3_length: 14; v_call: TRBV6-1; j_call: TRBJ1-1; cdr3_nt: TGTGCCAGCAAGTTTCAGGGGGCCGCTACTGAAGCTTTCTTT; cdr3_aa: CASKFQGAATEAFF
clone_size: few; d_call: -; cdr3_length: 16; v_call: TRBV28; j_call: TRBJ2-1; cdr3_nt: TGTGCCAGCAGTTTGTGGGGGAAGAGCTCCTACAATGAGCAGTTCTTC; cdr3_aa: CASSLWGKSSYNEQFF
clone_size: -; d_call: -; cdr3_length: 18; v_call: TRBV18; j_call: TRBJ2-3; cdr3_nt: TGTGCCAGCTCACCTTTCCTTAGTGATAAGGGAGGAACAGATACGCAGTATTTT; cdr3_aa: CASSPFLSDKGGTDTQYF
clone_size: few; d_call: TRBD2; cdr3_length: 12; v_call: TRBV30; j_call: TRBJ2-1; cdr3_nt: TGTGCCTGGAGCCGTAGCGGGGGGTCGGAGTTCTTC; cdr3_aa: CAWSRSGGSEFF
clone_size: few; d_call: TRBD2; cdr3_length: 16; v_call: TRBV7-9; j_call: TRBJ2-3; cdr3_nt: TGTGCCAGCAGCTCGGGACTAGCGGGGGCTCTAGATACGCAGTATTTT; cdr3_aa: CASSSGLAGALDTQYF
clone_size: -; d_call: TRBD1; cdr3_length: 18; v_call: TRBV5-1; j_call: TRBJ2-6; cdr3_nt: TGCGCCAGCAGCCAACCGGGACAGGTGTCCTCTGGGGCCAACGTCCTGACTTTC; cdr3_aa: CASSQPGQVSSGANVLTF
clone_size: many; d_call: -; cdr3_length: 15; v_call: TRBV12-3/TRBV12-4; j_call: TRBJ1-1; cdr3_nt: TGTGCCAGCAGAAACCTACAGGGTGGGGACACTGAAGCTTTCTTT; cdr3_aa: CASRNLQGGDTEAFF